A single sample gave rise to the 13 T cell receptor beta chains below, sequenced in a study of human T cells and chemical hapten exposure. TCRdb analysed the RACE reads with MiXCR anew, one entry per CDR3 protein. The sample has about 360,000 distinct CDR3 sequences; roughly 6.9% are singletons. Time point specified: patch test 1, 2 weeks after DPC sensitization. Treatment here: therapeutic diphenylcyclopropenone sensitization with weekly scalp DPC. Here the sequenced sample was whole blood, taken in connection with sensitization to the hapten diphenylcyclopropenone (DPC). The source is a woman younger than 30 with alopecia areata. Some clones in this sample may be carry-over from other donors' samples.

A single count supports this clonotype. The gene calls are TRBV5-1 and TRBJ1-2; D is perhaps TRBD1 (5 bases). CDR1 SGHRS and CDR2 YFSETQ come from the germline V gene. CDR3 length: 16 residues. The V and J ends lost 4 bases and 2 bases respectively, with 18 bases between them. The CDR3 sequence: CASSPGRHGGNYGYTF. In DNA form, the CDR3 reads TGCGCCAGCAGCCCCGGACGGCATGGGGGAAACTATGGCTACACCTTC.

The genes are TRBV27 and TRBJ2-7; D ambiguous. From germline, CDR1 is MNHEY and CDR2 SMNVEV (reference sequence). V gave up 4 bases and J gave up 9 bases, with 10 bases separating them. The CDR3 has 11 amino acids. As DNA, the CDR3 is TGTGCCAGCAGTTCAGGTAGTGGGCAGTACTTC. Translation: CASSSGSGQYF.

This clonotype occurred many times. The gene calls are TRBV7-6 and TRBJ1-1, with D possibly matching TRBD1 (5 bases). The CDR3 contains 16 residues. The germline V and J ends were trimmed by 5 bases and 0 bases, with 16 bases remaining between them. From germline, CDR1 is SGHVS and CDR2 FNYEAQ. The CDR3 bases are TGTGCCAGCAGCCCAGTGGCAGGGAATTTGAACACTGAAGCTTTCTTT. Translated, it gives CASSPVAGNLNTEAFF.

This clonotype was seen a few times. J is TRBJ2-1 and V is TRBV12-5; D perhaps matches TRBD2 (5 bases). Trimming shortened V by 1 base and J by 7 bases, and 14 bases separated the two germline ends. Germline loops: CDR1 LGHNT, CDR2 FRNRAP. The CDR3 is 15 amino acids. CDR3 DNA: TGTGCTAGTGGTTTGGCCCCTCGGGGAAATAATGAGCAGTTCTTC. Amino acid sequence: CASGLAPRGNNEQFF.

This clonotype was observed at least ten times. The rearrangement joins TRBV18 to TRBJ2-2, with 9 bases lining up with TRBD1. The CDR3 spans 17 residues. In germline, CDR1 is KGHSH, CDR2 LQKENI. With 4 bases clipped from V and 6 bases from J, the junction kept 12 bases outside the gene matches. In DNA form, the CDR3 reads TGTGCCAGCTCACAACTACCTCCGGGACAGGGTGCCGGGGAGCTGTTTTTT. It encodes CASSQLPPGQGAGELFF.

This clonotype was seen repeatedly, ten times or more. V and J are TRBV11-2 and TRBJ2-7; D unresolved. Trimming cost V 0 bases and J 1 base, with 10 bases left between them. There are 15 residues in the CDR3. From germline, CDR1 is SGHAT and CDR2 FQNNGV. CDR3 DNA: TGTGCCAGCAGCTTAGATTATGAGGCGTCCTACGAGCAGTACTTC. This gives the protein CASSLDYEASYEQYF.

This clonotype was detected many times. The chain carries TRBV10-3 and TRBJ2-7; D is ambiguous. The CDR3 spans 12 residues. The V end was cut by 5 bases, the J end by 5 bases, with 10 bases between. Germline V gene data show CDR1 as ENHRY and CDR2 as SYGVKD. CDR3 coding DNA: TGTGCCATCAGTTATGCCTTAGACGAGCAGTACTTC. Translating gives CAISYALDEQYF.

This clonotype was picked up many times. The chain employs TRBV2 and TRBJ2-3; 8 bases are shared with TRBD1. V was clipped by 8 bases and J by 0 bases; unmatched bases: 4. The germline V gene has CDR1 SNHLY and CDR2 FYNNEI. This CDR3 has 14 residues. CDR3 in DNA: TGTGCCAGCGGACAGGGTTTTAGCACAGATACGCAGTATTTT. It specifies CASGQGFSTDTQYF. Drawing the rest from reference TRBV2 and TRBJ2-3, the complete variable domain is EPEVTQTPSHQVTQMGQEVILRCVPISNHLYFYWYRQILGQKVEFLVSFYNNEISEKSEIFDDQFSVERPDGSNFTLKIRSTKLEDSAMYFCASGQGFSTDTQYFGPGTRLTVL.

V usage is TRBV19 and J usage is TRBJ1-2; 9 bases fit TRBD1. Germline CDR1 LNHDA, CDR2 SQIVND (reference sequence). The V segment lost 4 bases and the J segment 13 bases; nucleotides outside the gene matches: 4. The CDR3 sequence is 11 residues long. The chain's CDR3 is CASSNGTGLTF. The CDR3 region has the DNA TGTGCCAGTAGTAACGGGACAGGGCTCACCTTC.

The rearrangement joins TRBV5-4 to TRBJ2-3; 8 positions agree with TRBD1. The junction had 3 bases not matched to a gene; V was cut back by 4 bases and J by 5 bases. This CDR3 comprises 13 residues. Germline V CDR1 and CDR2: SGHNT, YYREEE (reference sequence). CDR3 coding DNA: TGTGCCAGCAGCAGCGGACAGGGAGATACGCAGTATTTT. Translated, it gives CASSSGQGDTQYF.

This clonotype was seen only a few times. The chain links TRBV6-5 to TRBJ2-3; D remains unclear. The CDR3 spans 14 residues. Germline CDR1 reads MNHEY; CDR2 reads SVGAGI. V was pared by 2 bases and J by 2 bases, with 8 bases between. CDR3 region: CASSYIKPTDTQYF. The CDR3 coding sequence is TGTGCCAGCAGTTACATAAAACCCACAGATACGCAGTATTTT.

The chain couples TRBV10-3 to TRBJ2-3; TRBD2 matches at 10 bases. Looked up from germline, CDR1 is ENHRY and CDR2 is SYGVKD. The CDR3 is made up of 15 amino acids. Trimming cost V 1 base and J 4 bases; bases outside gene matches: 2. The CDR3 loop reads CAISEWLAGADTQYF. CDR3 nucleotide sequence: TGTGCCATCAGTGAGTGGCTAGCGGGGGCAGATACGCAGTATTTT.

This clonotype has only a few counts. The chain recombines TRBV7-2 with TRBJ1-1; D is ambiguous. Trimming removed 6 bases at V and 8 bases at J, with 10 bases between. Germline V CDR1 and CDR2: SGHTA, FQGNSA. The CDR3 is made up of 11 amino acids. The CDR3 loop reads CASSRRVEAFF. For the CDR3, the DNA is TGTGCCAGCAGTCGGCGTGTGGAAGCTTTCTTT.